This paragraph covers one T cell receptor (beta chain) sequence. Its specificity is not known. V was clipped by 7 bases and J by 3 bases; unmatched bases: 7. Germline V gene data show CDR1 as SQVTM and CDR2 as ANQGSEA. The CDR3 has 13 amino acids. The data derive from a study of cytomegalovirus exposure and HLA in healthy donors. It was with 60 Vbeta and 13 Jbeta primers that the PCR ran. Clones were read by immunoSEQ multiplex PCR, and TCRdb kept only the in-frame ones, dropping some. This repertoire includes roughly 50,000 clones. Whole-study findings and limits: Several of the most significant clusters appeared, in a later analysis, to be linked to common viral pathogens. Presence/absence analyses assumed roughly uniform sequencing depth across donors.

The donors gave bone marrow, and they were healthy. The receptor was derived from a female donor in good health and CMV-seronegative. The chain carries TRBV29-1 and TRBJ2-5, with 8 bases that match TRBD2. Sequenced: PBMCs. The CDR3 region has the DNA TGCAGCGCCGGGGGGGGTCGTGAAGAGACCCAGTACTTC. The encoded protein is CSAGGGREETQYF.